This entry lists 23 T cell receptor beta chains sequenced from one sample in a study of cytomegalovirus exposure and HLA in healthy donors. Researchers ran the PCR with 60 Vbeta and 13 Jbeta primers. TCRdb's table, derived via immunoSEQ multiplex PCR, lists solely in-frame clones and lacks some. The top ten clones hold about 1.5% of a sample with about 200,000 clones, around 80% of them seen once. Sequencing used PBMCs. All receptors derive from a woman between 18 and 29 years old in good health and CMV-seronegative.

This clone appeared a few times. The V gene is TRBV6-1, the J gene TRBJ1-2, with D possibly being TRBD1 (6 bases). The CDR3 covers 16 residues. Looked up from germline, CDR1 is MNHNS and CDR2 is SASEGT. Trimming removed 4 bases at V and 0 bases at J, with 15 bases between. CDR3 coding DNA: TGTGCCAGCAGTGGGCCGGGGGGCCTAGCTAACTATGGCTACACCTTC. It codes for CASSGPGGLANYGYTF.

V is TRBV2 and J is TRBJ2-7; 9 positions match TRBD1. Trimming took 3 bases from V and 2 from J; bases not matched to a gene: 11. This CDR3 is 17 amino acids long. Germline loops: CDR1 SNHLY, CDR2 FYNNEI. The CDR3 coding sequence is TGTGCCAGCAGTGAGCCGGACAGGGGCGCGGCCACCTACGAGCAGTACGTC. Protein: CASSEPDRGAATYEQYV.

V is TRBV7-6 and J is TRBJ1-3, with TRBD1 matching 8 bases. CDR1 SGHVS and CDR2 FNYEAQ come from the germline V gene. The V gene end was trimmed by 1 base and the J gene end by 3 bases; junction bases not matched to a gene: 2. This CDR3 spans 15 amino acids. This chain's CDR3 is CASSLEGTGGNTIYF. The DNA of the CDR3 is TGTGCCAGCAGCTTAGAAGGGACAGGTGGAAACACCATATATTTT.

The count of this clone is one. CDR3 region: CASSFSGGKILNTIYF. The CDR3 nucleotides read TGTGCCAGCAGTTTCAGTGGAGGGAAAATCCTAAACACCATATATTTT. The V gene is TRBV28, the J gene TRBJ1-3, with unresolved D. Germline V gives CDR1 MDHEN, CDR2 SYDVKM. CDR3 length: 16 residues. The V and J ends lost 3 bases and 6 bases respectively, with 18 bases between them. Drawing the rest from reference TRBV28 and TRBJ1-3, the complete variable domain is DVKVTQSSRYLVKRTGEKVFLECVQDMDHENMFWYRQDPGLGLRLIYFSYDVKMKEKGDIPEGYSVSREKKERFSLILESASTNQTSMYLCASSFSGGKILNTIYFGEGSWLTVV.

The chain uses TRBV11-2 and TRBJ2-2; 7 nucleotides match TRBD2. This CDR3 has 15 amino acids. CDR1 is SGHAT, CDR2 FQNNGV, per germline. Trimming cost V 5 bases and J 2 bases; bases outside gene matches: 5. The CDR3 here is CASSLSGTNTGELFF. The CDR3 DNA follows: TGTGCCAGCAGCCTGAGCGGGACTAACACCGGGGAGCTGTTTTTT. The whole variable domain, filled in from reference TRBV11-2 and TRBJ2-2, reads EAGVAQSPRYKIIEKRQSVAFWCNPISGHATLYWYQQILGQGPKLLIQFQNNGVVDDSQLPKDRFSAERLKGVDSTLKIQPAKLEDSAVYLCASSLSGTNTGELFFGEGSRLTVL.

The chain combines TRBV5-8 with TRBJ1-6; a possible D gene is TRBD1 (6 bases). The CDR3 is 15 amino acids. Between the trimmed V and J ends, which lost 1 base and 7 bases, there was a span of 12 bases. Looked up from germline, CDR1 is SGHTS and CDR2 is YDEGEE. This CDR3 is CASSLSGEWNSPLHF. CDR3 nucleotide sequence: TGTGCCAGCAGCTTGTCAGGGGAGTGGAATTCACCCCTCCACTTT.

This sequence joins TRBV7-9 and TRBJ2-7, with 7 positions matching TRBD2. This CDR3 contains 14 residues. Germline CDR1 reads SEHNR; CDR2 reads FQNEAQ (reference sequence). Trimming cost V 3 bases and J 3 bases; bases outside gene matches: 5. DNA of the CDR3: TGTGCCAGCAGCTTTGATGGCGGGAGCTACGAGCAGTACTTC. This codes for CASSFDGGSYEQYF.

The V gene is TRBV2, the J gene TRBJ2-7; tentative D call: TRBD2 (5 bases). Trimming removed 3 bases at V and 0 bases at J, with 12 bases between. Germline V lookup: CDR1 SNHLY, CDR2 FYNNEI. The CDR3 runs 15 residues. The CDR3 spells CASSERGLSSYEQYF. For the CDR3, the DNA is TGTGCCAGCAGTGAGCGCGGACTCAGCTCCTACGAGCAGTACTTC.

This chain joins TRBV28 and TRBJ2-5; 11 nucleotides agree with TRBD2. V trimming: 6 bases; J trimming: 3 bases; junction bases outside the gene matches: 3. This CDR3 has 14 residues. CDR1 and CDR2 from the germline V gene are MDHEN and SYDVKM. The CDR3 here is CASSPGLAEETQYF. The CDR3 DNA reads TGTGCCAGCAGCCCGGGACTAGCGGAAGAGACCCAGTACTTC.

V is TRBV15 and J is TRBJ2-1; no definite D call. In germline, CDR1 is LNHNV, CDR2 YYDKDF (reference sequence). CDR3 length: 15 residues. Trimming cost V 4 bases and J 0 bases, with 10 bases left between them. CDR3 in amino acids: CATSKRRSSYNEQFF. The CDR3 DNA reads TGTGCCACCAGCAAGAGGCGGAGCTCCTACAATGAGCAGTTCTTC.

V gene TRBV7-9 combines with J gene TRBJ2-1; D is unresolved. The CDR3 totals 13 residues. Germline values: CDR1 SEHNR, CDR2 FQNEAQ (reference sequence). V lost 5 bases and J 8 bases, leaving 13 bases between the germline ends. Here the CDR3 DNA reads TGTGCCAGCAGCCCTACTGCCGGGTATGAGCAGTTCTTC. Translation: CASSPTAGYEQFF.

The chain recombines TRBV10-3 with TRBJ2-5, with a possible D match to TRBD1 (5 bases). The germline V and J ends were trimmed by 3 bases and 1 base, with 12 bases remaining between them. CDR3 size: 15 residues. Germline loops: CDR1 ENHRY, CDR2 SYGVKD. CDR3 DNA sequence: TGTGCCATCAGTGATTCCGACAGAATCCAAGAGACCCAGTACTTC. As protein: CAISDSDRIQETQYF.

The chain is built from TRBV4-3 and TRBJ1-2; TRBD1 might be the D (6 bases). Trimming pared 0 bases from V and 8 bases from J, leaving 19 bases between. The CDR3 is 16 amino acids. Looked up from germline, CDR1 is LGHNA and CDR2 is YSLEER. The CDR3 spells CASSQDEAGAVWGYTF. CDR3 DNA sequence: TGCGCCAGCAGCCAAGATGAGGCAGGGGCTGTTTGGGGCTACACCTTC.

The chain links TRBV4-2 to TRBJ2-7; TRBD2 aligns across 7 bases. The germline V gene encodes CDR1 LGHNA and CDR2 YNFKEQ. This CDR3 spans 19 amino acids. J gave up 3 bases and V 0 bases, and 17 bases lay outside the gene matches. DNA for the CDR3: TGTGCCAGCAGCCAAGATACGGCCTCCCCCTTCGGCGGGGGCTACGAGCAGTACTTC. Translated: CASSQDTASPFGGGYEQYF.

The chain uses TRBV7-9 and TRBJ2-5; TRBD2 is a possible D gene (5 bases). Trimming pared 0 bases from V and 5 bases from J, leaving 19 bases between. Germline values: CDR1 SEHNR, CDR2 FQNEAQ (reference sequence). The length of the CDR3 is 17 residues. CDR3 amino acids: CASSLAPRQRAEETQYF. DNA for the CDR3: TGTGCCAGCAGCTTAGCGCCTCGTCAGAGGGCCGAGGAGACCCAGTACTTC.

This clone occurred once. The chain recombines TRBV9 with TRBJ2-3; TRBD1 agrees at 7 bases. After removal of 3 bases from V and 0 bases from J, the junction contained 7 bases not matched to a gene. The germline V gene encodes CDR1 SGDLS and CDR2 YYNGEE. The CDR3 length is 16 residues. This chain's CDR3 is CASSAWGTASTDTQYF. The CDR3 bases are TGTGCCAGCAGCGCATGGGGGACAGCTAGCACAGATACGCAGTATTTT.

The rearrangement links TRBV7-9 to TRBJ1-2, with 10 bases lining up with TRBD1. This CDR3 has 17 amino acids. V trimming: 7 bases; J trimming: 0 bases; junction bases outside the gene matches: 11. Germline CDR1 is SEHNR and CDR2 is FQNEAQ (reference sequence). In DNA form, the CDR3 reads TGTGCCAGCAACTCCGGGACAGGGGACACAACTAACTATGGCTACACCTTC. Encoded protein: CASNSGTGDTTNYGYTF.

This clone occurred once. The V call is TRBV13, the J call TRBJ2-1, with TRBD2 identical over 12 bases. Germline V gene lookup returns CDR1 PRHDT and CDR2 FYEKMQ (reference sequence). This CDR3 has 16 amino acids. Unmatched junction bases numbered 11, after V lost 7 bases and J lost 7 bases. CDR3 in amino acids: CASTFRGLAGLNEQFF. The CDR3 DNA reads as TGTGCCAGCACCTTCCGGGGACTAGCGGGCTTAAATGAGCAGTTCTTC.

This chain uses TRBV7-2 with TRBJ2-7; D call uncertain. The length of the CDR3 is 12 residues. Germline V CDR1 and CDR2: SGHTA, FQGNSA. Trimming left V 5 bases short and J 1 base short, with 6 bases between. The CDR3 coding sequence is TGTGCCAGCAGCCCGACTTCCTACGAGCAGTACTTC. Its translation is CASSPTSYEQYF.

V is TRBV6-5 and J is TRBJ1-1; D gene ambiguous. The germline CDR1 and CDR2 sequences are MNHEY and SVGAGI. The CDR3 length is 15 residues. The V end lost 0 bases, the J end lost 0 bases, and 8 bases lay between the germline ends. CDR3 nucleotide sequence: TGTGCCAGCAGTTACTCGAGTGAACTGAACACTGAAGCTTTCTTT. This codes for CASSYSSELNTEAFF.

The gene calls are TRBV5-1 and TRBJ2-7, with D possibly being TRBD2 (7 bases). Trimming shortened V by 0 bases and J by 2 bases, and 12 bases separated the two germline ends. This CDR3 is built from 15 residues. Germline V gene data show CDR1 as SGHRS and CDR2 as YFSETQ. CDR3 protein: CASSLAGRTAYEQYF. The CDR3 DNA is TGCGCCAGCAGCTTGGCCGGGAGGACAGCCTACGAGCAGTACTTC.

This chain connects TRBV7-6 to TRBJ2-1, with TRBD1 matching 8 bases. The CDR3 loop spans 15 amino acids. The germline V gene has CDR1 SGHVS and CDR2 FNYEAQ. V shed 5 bases and J 1 base; nucleotides not matched to a gene: 4. The CDR3 reads CASSRQGASYNEQFF. The CDR3 DNA reads TGTGCCAGCAGCCGTCAGGGGGCTTCCTACAATGAGCAGTTCTTC.

The chain recombines TRBV6-1 with TRBJ1-2, with 10 bases lining up with TRBD1. V was pared by 4 bases and J by 8 bases, with 7 bases of the junction left unmatched. The CDR3 runs 14 residues. The V gene's germline CDR1 is MNHNS and CDR2 SASEGT. The CDR3 DNA reads TGTGCCAGCAGTGGTGACAGGGGGCGGGGAGGCTACACCTTC. Translation: CASSGDRGRGGYTF.